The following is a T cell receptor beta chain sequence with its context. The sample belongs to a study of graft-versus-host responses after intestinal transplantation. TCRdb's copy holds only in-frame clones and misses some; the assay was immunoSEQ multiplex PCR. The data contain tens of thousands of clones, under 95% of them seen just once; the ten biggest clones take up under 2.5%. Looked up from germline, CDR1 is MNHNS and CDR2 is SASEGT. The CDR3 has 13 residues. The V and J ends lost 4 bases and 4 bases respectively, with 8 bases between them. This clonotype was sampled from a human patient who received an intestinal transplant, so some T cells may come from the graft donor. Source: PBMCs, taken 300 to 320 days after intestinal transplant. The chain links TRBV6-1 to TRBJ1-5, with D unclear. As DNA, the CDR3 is TGTGCCAGCAGTGCGGAATTAAATCAGCCCCAGCATTTT. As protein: CASSAELNQPQHF.